One T cell receptor beta chain is described in this entry. What it binds is not known. The authors reverse transcribed 0.5 to 1 ug RNA with random hexamers. TCRdb re-derived calls from the immunoSEQ multiplex PCR reads in MiXCR, one entry per CDR3 protein. In the table there are some 170,000 distinct CDR3 sequences, about 93% of which are singletons. CD8+ and CD4+ T cells from blood underwent TCR beta sequencing. Negative isolation yielded CD4+ and CD8+ T cells, and FACS enriched TEMRA cells. V was clipped by 2 bases and J by 8 bases; unmatched bases: 7. This CDR3 comprises 14 residues. Germline values: CDR1 MDHEN, CDR2 SYDVKM. The data stem from a study of CD8 T cells in Susac syndrome. Study-level points and caveats: Repertoires of Susac syndrome CD4+ T cells lacked clonal expansion.

The receptor's source is a human donor with Susac syndrome. Sequenced material: CD4+ T cells from PBMCs. The gene calls are TRBV28 and TRBJ2-7; TRBD2 aligns across 9 bases. The CDR3, as DNA: TGTGCCAGCAGTTTACTGCGGGAGGGCCAGAAGCAGTACTTC. Its translation is CASSLLREGQKQYF.